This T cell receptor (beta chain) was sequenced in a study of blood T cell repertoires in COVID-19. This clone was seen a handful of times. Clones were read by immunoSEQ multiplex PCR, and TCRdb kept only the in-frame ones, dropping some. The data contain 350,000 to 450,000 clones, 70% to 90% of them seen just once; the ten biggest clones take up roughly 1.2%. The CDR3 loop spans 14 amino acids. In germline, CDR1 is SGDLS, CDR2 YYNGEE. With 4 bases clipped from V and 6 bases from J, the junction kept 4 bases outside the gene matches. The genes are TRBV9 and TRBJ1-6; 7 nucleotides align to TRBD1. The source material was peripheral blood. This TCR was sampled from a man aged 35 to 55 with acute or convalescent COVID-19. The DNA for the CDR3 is TGTGCCAGCAGCCCAGGGACAGTTAATTCACCCCTCCACTTT. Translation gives CASSPGTVNSPLHF.